The T cell receptor beta chain described here comes from a study of cytomegalovirus exposure and HLA in healthy donors. In the PCR, 60 Vbeta and 13 Jbeta primers were used. Assay used: immunoSEQ multiplex PCR; TCRdb lists only in-frame clones, some missing. The data hold roughly 98,000 clones, with roughly 58% observed a single time. The germline V gene encodes CDR1 WNHNN and CDR2 SYGVQD (reference sequence). The CDR3 has 19 amino acids. J was trimmed by 5 bases and V by 6 bases; bases with no gene match: 18. The chain joins TRBV10-1 to TRBJ2-6; the match to TRBD1 covers 8 bases. The sample comprised PBMCs. The TCR comes from a woman in her 30s in good health and CMV-seropositive. The CDR3 DNA sequence: TGCGCCAGCAGATCCGGGGGACAGGTGCCCCTCCTAAGGGCCAACGTCCTGACTTTC. It yields the protein CASRSGGQVPLLRANVLTF.